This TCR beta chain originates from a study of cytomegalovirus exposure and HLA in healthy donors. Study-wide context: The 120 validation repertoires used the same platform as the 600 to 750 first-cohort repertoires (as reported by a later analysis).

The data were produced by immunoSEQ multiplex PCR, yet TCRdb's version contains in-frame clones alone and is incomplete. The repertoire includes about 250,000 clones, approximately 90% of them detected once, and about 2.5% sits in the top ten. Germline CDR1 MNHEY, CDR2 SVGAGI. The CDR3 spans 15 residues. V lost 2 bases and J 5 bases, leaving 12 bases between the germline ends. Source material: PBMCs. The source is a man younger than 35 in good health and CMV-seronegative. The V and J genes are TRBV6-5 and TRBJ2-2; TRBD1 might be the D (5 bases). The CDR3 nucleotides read TGTGCCAGCAGTTACCAAGGCAGGGATACCGGGGAGCTGTTTTTT. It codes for CASSYQGRDTGELFF.